The 28 T cell receptor beta chains in this list originate from one sample, sequenced in a study of PD-1 blockade in classical Hodgkin lymphoma. Measured with immunoSEQ multiplex PCR; TCRdb has only the in-frame clones, and not every one. The sample yields about 31,000 clones, about four fifths seen once. As to time point: cycle 4 day 1 (C4D1), after 5 to 7 weeks of nivolumab. Brentuximab vedotin exposure varied among the patients, all of whom had relapsed after autologous stem cell transplantation. The sample in question was peripheral blood mononuclear cells (PBMCs), obtained before the fourth cycle of nivolumab. The receptors were sampled from a human donor with classical Hodgkin lymphoma.

This chain uses TRBV19 with TRBJ2-1; 7 nucleotides match TRBD1. CDR3 size: 13 residues. The J segment lost 3 bases and the V segment lost 8 bases, leaving 4 bases of the junction unmatched. CDR1 LNHDA and CDR2 SQIVND come from the germline V gene (reference sequence). CDR3 region: CASGTAIYNEQFF. The DNA for the CDR3 is TGTGCCAGTGGGACAGCAATCTACAATGAGCAGTTCTTC.

This rearrangement joins TRBV7-2 to TRBJ2-1, with D possibly TRBD1 on 6 matching bases. This CDR3 comprises 13 residues. Germline CDR1 is SGHTA and CDR2 is FQGNSA. V lost 4 bases and J 7 bases, leaving 11 bases between the germline ends. CDR3 protein: CASSSDRSNEQFF. CDR3 DNA: TGTGCCAGCAGCTCCGACAGGTCGAATGAGCAGTTCTTC.

The chain carries TRBV7-8 and TRBJ1-5, with TRBD1 as a possible D gene (5 bases). Germline V gene data show CDR1 as SGHVS and CDR2 as FQNEAQ. The CDR3 is made up of 15 amino acids. V lost 6 bases to trimming and J lost 7 bases, with 19 bases between them. The CDR3 loop is CASSPPGPRKQPQHF. In DNA form, the CDR3 reads TGTGCCAGCAGTCCCCCGGGGCCGAGGAAGCAGCCCCAGCATTTT.

This rearrangement joins TRBV7-2 to TRBJ2-1; 9 nucleotides match TRBD2. The CDR3 spans 14 residues. Germline CDR1 and CDR2: SGHTA and FQGNSA. V trimming: 5 bases; J trimming: 8 bases; junction bases outside the gene matches: 7. The CDR3 DNA follows: TGTGCCAGCAGCCAGGCGGGGGGGCGAGATGAGCAGTTCTTC. Its translation: CASSQAGGRDEQFF.

The gene calls are TRBV5-6 and TRBJ1-2; TRBD1 agrees at 9 bases. CDR3 size: 13 residues. The V segment lost 5 bases and the J segment 10 bases; nucleotides outside the gene matches: 9. The V gene's germline CDR1 is SGHDT and CDR2 YYEEEE. The CDR3 DNA reads as TGTGCCAGCAGAGGGACAGGGAGAGATGACTACACCTTC. Translation gives CASRGTGRDDYTF. Using reference TRBV5-6 and TRBJ1-2 for the parts outside the CDR3, the full variable domain is DAGVTQSPTHLIKTRGQQVTLRCSPKSGHDTVSWYQQALGQGPQFIFQYYEEEERQRGNFPDRFSGHQFPNYSSELNVNALLLGDSALYLCASRGTGRDDYTFGSGTRLTVV.

V and J are TRBV28 and TRBJ1-6; D unresolved. The CDR3 runs 12 residues. Trimming took 8 bases from V and 5 from J, leaving 7 bases between them. The germline V gene encodes CDR1 MDHEN and CDR2 SYDVKM. CDR3 nucleotides: TGTGCCAGCGGAGGGAATAATTCACCCCTCCACTTT. Its protein is CASGGNNSPLHF. The full variable domain, rest sourced from reference TRBV28 and TRBJ1-6, is DVKVTQSSRYLVKRTGEKVFLECVQDMDHENMFWYRQDPGLGLRLIYFSYDVKMKEKGDIPEGYSVSREKKERFSLILESASTNQTSMYLCASGGNNSPLHFGNGTRLTVT.

Details on this clone: This sample also contains other DNA sequences that code for the same CDR3. The rearrangement uses TRBV19 and TRBJ1-1; D not resolved. V lost 6 bases and J 0 bases, leaving 8 bases between the germline ends. From germline, CDR1 is LNHDA and CDR2 SQIVND (reference sequence). The CDR3 has 13 amino acids. Here the CDR3 DNA reads TGTGCCAGTAGCATGGGCTTGAACACTGAAGCTTTCTTT. Protein: CASSMGLNTEAFF.

This clone is categorized as medium-sized. V and J are TRBV7-3 and TRBJ2-3; 7 bases fit TRBD1. Losses at the gene ends were 5 bases for V and 2 bases for J; bases not matched to a gene: 4. The germline gives CDR1 SGHTA, CDR2 FQGTGA. This CDR3 is built from 14 residues. CDR3 protein: CASSPGQDTDTQYF. DNA of the CDR3: TGTGCCAGCAGCCCCGGACAGGACACAGATACGCAGTATTTT.

V is TRBV18 and J is TRBJ1-2; 7 bases map to TRBD1. There are 13 residues in the CDR3. J gave up 8 bases and V 6 bases, and 9 bases lay outside the gene matches. In germline, CDR1 is KGHSH, CDR2 LQKENI. CDR3 sequence: CASSFQTGKGYTF. CDR3 bases: TGTGCCAGCTCGTTTCAGACAGGGAAAGGCTACACCTTC.

The chain employs TRBV30 and TRBJ2-1; 10 bases align to TRBD2. V lost 0 bases to trimming and J lost 5 bases; unmatched junction nucleotides: 4. The germline CDR1 and CDR2 sequences are GTSNPN and SVGIG (reference sequence). The CDR3 has 15 amino acids. CDR3 protein: CAWSVRLAGNNEQFF. The CDR3 bases are TGTGCCTGGAGTGTACGACTAGCGGGTAACAATGAGCAGTTCTTC.

The chain uses TRBV19 and TRBJ2-7, with D unclear. Trimming took off 1 base at V and 0 bases at J, with 10 bases between the two ends. Germline loops: CDR1 LNHDA, CDR2 SQIVND (reference sequence). The length of the CDR3 is 15 residues. The CDR3 region has the DNA TGTGCCAGTAGTATAGGCCTACAACCCTCCTACGAGCAGTACTTC. Amino acid sequence: CASSIGLQPSYEQYF.

V is TRBV11-2 and J is TRBJ2-7, with D hard to call. V lost 3 bases to trimming and J lost 3 bases, with 9 bases between them. CDR1 SGHAT and CDR2 FQNNGV come from the germline V gene. CDR3 length: 13 amino acids. The DNA of the CDR3 is TGTGCCAGCAGCTTGGGCGGCAGCTACGAGCAGTACTTC. It is translated as CASSLGGSYEQYF.

This clone was seen more than once but under ten times. The chain links TRBV28 to TRBJ2-7, with 9 bases identical to TRBD2. The CDR3 spans 15 residues. Trimming took 5 bases from V and 5 from J; bases not matched to a gene: 10. The germline V gene encodes CDR1 MDHEN and CDR2 SYDVKM. DNA of the CDR3: TGTGCCAGCAGTCCACTTGTAGCGGGAGAGGACGAGCAGTACTTC. Residues: CASSPLVAGEDEQYF.

The chain has TRBV19 and TRBJ1-2; 7 bases line up with TRBD1. The CDR3 sequence is 15 residues long. J was trimmed by 0 bases and V by 11 bases; bases with no gene match: 12. CDR1 is LNHDA and CDR2 is SQIVND in the germline V gene (reference sequence). The CDR3 region has the DNA TGTGCCGAACAGGGGCTACTAACCACTAACTATGGCTACACCTTC. Translated: CAEQGLLTTNYGYTF.

The rearrangement links TRBV7-2 to TRBJ1-2; D is undetermined. The CDR3 loop spans 14 amino acids. Deletions cut 6 bases from V and 2 bases from J, with 13 bases between. Germline-derived CDR1 and CDR2 are SGHTA and FQGNSA. CDR3 DNA: TGTGCCAGCAGGTTCCCGGGTGTGAACTATGGCTACACCTTC. It translates to CASRFPGVNYGYTF.

V is TRBV19 and J is TRBJ2-3, with 9 bases lining up with TRBD2. The CDR3 consists of 16 residues. Trimming took 5 bases from V and 0 from J; bases not matched to a gene: 6. From germline, CDR1 is LNHDA and CDR2 SQIVND (reference sequence). The CDR3: CASSGRGGRSTDTQYF. DNA of the CDR3: TGTGCCAGTAGTGGGCGGGGGGGCCGGAGCACAGATACGCAGTATTTT.

The J gene is TRBJ2-1, the V gene TRBV29-1; D is possibly TRBD1 (6 bases). The CDR3 covers 14 residues. Trimming stripped 4 bases from V and 6 bases from J, with 16 bases between. The germline gives CDR1 SQVTM, CDR2 ANQGSEA. CDR3 sequence reads: CSVVGQGWGNEQFF. DNA of the CDR3: TGCAGCGTTGTAGGGCAGGGGTGGGGCAATGAGCAGTTCTTC.

V gene TRBV4-2 combines with J gene TRBJ1-1; D remains unclear. Germline assignment: CDR1 LGHNA and CDR2 YNFKEQ. The germline V and J ends were trimmed by 5 bases and 2 bases, with 9 bases remaining between them. The CDR3 runs to 13 residues. The CDR3 spells CASSEGSNTEAFF. The CDR3 DNA reads as TGTGCCAGCAGCGAAGGGAGTAACACTGAAGCTTTCTTT.

CDR3 amino acids: CSVEDRRSGNTIYF. The CDR3 DNA is TGCAGCGTTGAAGATCGCAGATCTGGAAACACCATATATTTT. The chain couples TRBV29-1 to TRBJ1-3; D not resolved. Germline V gene data show CDR1 as SQVTM and CDR2 as ANQGSEA. Between the trimmed V and J ends, which lost 0 bases and 1 base, there was a span of 7 bases. This CDR3 contains 14 residues. Using reference TRBV29-1 and TRBJ1-3 for the parts outside the CDR3, the full variable domain is SAVISQKPSRDICQRGTSLTIQCQVDSQVTMMFWYRQQPGQSLTLIATANQGSEATYESGFVIDKFPISRPNLTFSTLTVSNMSPEDSSIYLCSVEDRRSGNTIYFGEGSWLTVV.

This clone showed up just once. The chain joins TRBV7-2 to TRBJ1-2; no firm D call. The CDR3 runs 14 residues. V shed 0 bases and J shed 4 bases, with 9 bases lying between them. Germline V gene sequence: CDR1 SGHTA, CDR2 FQGNSA. The DNA for the CDR3 is TGTGCCAGCAGCTTAGCAGGGATGGGCTATGGCTACACCTTC. The encoded protein is CASSLAGMGYGYTF.

V is TRBV29-1 and J is TRBJ2-3; tentative D call: TRBD2 (8 bases). The CDR3 covers 15 residues. V lost 4 bases and J 3 bases, leaving 17 bases between the germline ends. In germline, CDR1 is SQVTM, CDR2 ANQGSEA. CDR3 region: CSVVGGQRGTDTQYF. The CDR3 DNA is TGCAGCGTTGTGGGGGGACAGCGGGGGACAGATACGCAGTATTTT.

The chain recombines TRBV10-3 with TRBJ1-2; 7 positions match TRBD1. V shed 4 bases and J 7 bases; nucleotides not matched to a gene: 6. The CDR3 is 13 residues long. CDR1 ENHRY and CDR2 SYGVKD come from the germline V gene. The CDR3 DNA reads as TGTGCCATCAGTGTGATTGACAGGGCTGGCTACACCTTC. Protein product: CAISVIDRAGYTF.

The chain combines TRBV6-5 with TRBJ2-7; possibly TRBD1 for D (5 bases). This CDR3 is 14 amino acids long. Trimming removed 0 bases at V and 4 bases at J, with 10 bases between. Looked up from germline, CDR1 is MNHEY and CDR2 is SVGAGI. CDR3 in DNA: TGTGCCAGCAGTTACTCCCAGGGTGGGTACGAGCAGTACTTC. Its translation is CASSYSQGGYEQYF.

V usage is TRBV15 and J usage is TRBJ1-4; D perhaps matches TRBD1 (5 bases). The germline V and J ends were trimmed by 0 bases and 0 bases, with 17 bases remaining between them. Germline V CDR1 and CDR2: LNHNV, YYDKDF (reference sequence). The CDR3 has 19 amino acids. CDR3 region: CATSRERGFTGATNEKLFF. CDR3 nucleotides: TGTGCCACCAGCAGAGAGCGGGGGTTTACGGGTGCAACTAATGAAAAACTGTTTTTT.

The chain combines TRBV7-2 with TRBJ2-7; the D gene is possibly TRBD2 (5 bases). V was pared by 4 bases and J by 0 bases, with 7 bases between. Germline CDR1 and CDR2: SGHTA and FQGNSA. The CDR3 sequence is 13 residues long. The CDR3 DNA sequence: TGTGCCAGCAGCTGGACTGCCTCCTACGAGCAGTACTTC. Amino acids: CASSWTASYEQYF.

V usage is TRBV5-8 and J usage is TRBJ2-5; D gene unclear. CDR3 size: 17 residues. V was pared by 1 base and J by 0 bases, with 16 bases between. Per germline, CDR1 SGHTS and CDR2 YDEGEE. The CDR3 protein is CASSLFFTNAYQETQYF. The CDR3 coding sequence is TGTGCCAGCAGCTTGTTCTTTACAAACGCGTACCAAGAGACCCAGTACTTC. The variable domain in full, with the rest retrieved from reference TRBV5-8 and TRBJ2-5, is EAGVTQSPTHLIKTRGQQATLRCSPISGHTSVYWYQQALGLGLQFLLWYDEGEERNRGNFPPRFSGRQFPNYSSELNVNALELEDSALYLCASSLFFTNAYQETQYFGPGTRLLVL.

The chain employs TRBV28 and TRBJ2-1; no reliable D call. Germline-derived CDR1 and CDR2 are MDHEN and SYDVKM. Trimming stripped 3 bases from V and 1 base from J, with 10 bases between. The CDR3 loop spans 15 amino acids. Here the CDR3 DNA reads TGTGCCAGCAGTTTGGGATCCTTATCCTACAATGAGCAGTTCTTC. This gives the protein CASSLGSLSYNEQFF.

The chain employs TRBV5-1 and TRBJ2-1; D is unclear. Germline V gives CDR1 SGHRS, CDR2 YFSETQ. V lost 0 bases to trimming and J lost 5 bases, with 12 bases between them. This CDR3 has 15 amino acids. The CDR3 loop is CASSLASNLHNEQFF. DNA for the CDR3: TGCGCCAGCAGCTTGGCCTCTAACCTTCACAATGAGCAGTTCTTC.